This T cell receptor beta chain was sequenced for a study of blood T cell repertoires in COVID-19. Study background: Donors in the United States, Italy and Spain gave samples during acute or convalescent COVID-19. Nucleic acid was either cDNA or gDNA, and it came from T cells, B-cell-depleted T cells, or PBMCs.

Per the original data handling: Reference gene primers were amplified, and this amplification served to estimate nucleated cell counts. Repertoires were generated with immunoSEQ multiplex PCR, while TCRdb's copy carries only in-frame clones and drops some. The V and J calls and clone size come from that table; D and trimming were worked out from the DNA. In the table there are roughly 400,000 clones, about 89% of which are singletons. Those enrolled in Seattle joined during active infection and were followed longitudinally afterward. Trimming took off 6 bases at V and 4 bases at J, with 18 bases between the two ends. Germline V CDR1 and CDR2: MNHEY, SVGAGI. This CDR3 is 15 amino acids long.

The specimen was peripheral blood. The V gene is TRBV6-5, the J gene TRBJ1-2; perhaps TRBD1 as D (6 bases). This sequence originates from a woman aged 55-70 years with COVID-19, enrolled during active disease. For the CDR3, the DNA is TGTGCCAGCAGCCAGGGGTCCGCTCTTGGCTATGGCTACACCTTC. This gives the protein CASSQGSALGYGYTF.